Shown below are 27 T cell receptor beta chains from a single sample sequenced in a study of T cell repertoires in cytomegalovirus infection. MiXCR, run by TCRdb on the reads, gives a single entry per CDR3 protein. The sample yields 86,000 or so distinct CDR3 sequences, more than 20% seen once. These TCRs are of unknown antigen specificity. This specimen was CD8+ T cells from cultured PBMCs, taken from culture after CMV antigen stimulation. The receptors here all came from a human donor in good health (CMV status not recorded). Some clones in this sample may be carry-over from other donors' samples.

This clonotype was counted between two and nine times. The V call is TRBV7-9, the J call TRBJ2-1; 8 nucleotides line up with TRBD2. This CDR3 is 15 amino acids long. Germline V gene data show CDR1 as SEHNR and CDR2 as FQNEAQ (reference sequence). Trimming took 6 bases from V and 9 from J; bases not matched to a gene: 13. CDR3 DNA sequence: TGTGCCAGCAGGCCACCGGGACTAGGGAGCCTTGAGCAGTTCTTC. Its protein is CASRPPGLGSLEQFF.

This clonotype was seen a single time. The CDR3 sequence is CSVAGEGTEAFF. The CDR3 DNA is TGCAGCGTGGCAGGGGAAGGCACTGAAGCTTTCTTT. The gene calls are TRBV29-1 and TRBJ1-1, with a weak D call TRBD1 (6 bases). V shed 6 bases and J shed 4 bases, with 12 bases lying between them. Germline V CDR1 and CDR2: SQVTM, ANQGSEA. CDR3 length: 12 amino acids.

Many counts were recorded for this clonotype. J is TRBJ2-5 and V is TRBV7-2; possible D gene TRBD2, 6 bases. The V end lost 8 bases, the J end lost 8 bases, and 21 bases lay between the germline ends. The CDR3 consists of 14 residues. Germline values: CDR1 SGHTA, CDR2 FQGNSA. In nucleotides, the CDR3 is TGTGCCAGCCGGAGTTCTCGCGGGGCCCGTACCCAGTACTTC. Amino acid sequence: CASRSSRGARTQYF.

The chain links TRBV7-6 to TRBJ2-3, with D tentatively TRBD2 (6 bases). Germline CDR1 SGHVS, CDR2 FNYEAQ. The CDR3 is made up of 15 amino acids. V dropped 4 bases and J dropped 6 bases, with 17 bases sitting between them. The CDR3 nucleotides read TGTGCCAGCAGCTCACCCGATAGACTAGGGGATACGCAGTATTTT. This sequence encodes CASSSPDRLGDTQYF.

This clonotype has a count of ten or more. The chain employs TRBV7-9 and TRBJ2-7; no reliable D call. Germline V gives CDR1 SEHNR, CDR2 FQNEAQ (reference sequence). The CDR3 has 14 residues. The V end lost 7 bases, the J end lost 0 bases, and 13 bases lay between the germline ends. CDR3 region: CASNLGPSSYEQYF. CDR3 in DNA: TGTGCCAGCAACTTGGGCCCGAGCTCCTACGAGCAGTACTTC.

The chain employs TRBV9 and TRBJ2-1, with a tentative D call TRBD2 (6 bases). The CDR3 loop spans 15 amino acids. Germline CDR1 and CDR2: SGDLS and YYNGEE. Trimming removed 3 bases at V and 3 bases at J, with 13 bases between. The CDR3 here is CASSAGGLIYNEQFF. CDR3 nucleotide sequence: TGTGCCAGCAGCGCCGGGGGACTCATCTACAATGAGCAGTTCTTC.

This chain joins TRBV4-1 and TRBJ1-2; TRBD1 aligns across 7 bases. CDR1 and CDR2 (germline): MGHRA, YSYEKL. V shed 3 bases, J shed 2 bases, and the junction held 15 bases outside the gene matches. The CDR3 consists of 18 residues. The CDR3 is CASSHRDVVDRENYGYTF. DNA of the CDR3: TGCGCCAGCAGCCATCGAGACGTGGTCGACAGGGAAAACTATGGCTACACCTTC.

This clonotype appeared a few times. This chain connects TRBV27 to TRBJ2-7; the D gene could be TRBD1 or TRBD2 (5 bases each). Germline CDR1 MNHEY, CDR2 SMNVEV (reference sequence). Between the trimmed V and J ends, which lost 0 bases and 4 bases, there was a span of 16 bases. The CDR3 totals 16 residues. CDR3 sequence reads: CASSLSPGLGFYEQYF. CDR3 DNA: TGTGCCAGCAGTTTATCACCGGGGCTCGGATTTTACGAGCAGTACTTC.

In its sample, this clonotype was seen a few times. The V gene is TRBV20-1, the J gene TRBJ1-4; weak D call: TRBD1 (5 bases). With 5 bases removed from V and 8 bases from J, the gap between germline ends came to 15 bases. The CDR3 length is 13 residues. The germline CDR1 and CDR2 sequences are DFQATT and SNEGSKA (reference sequence). The CDR3 DNA follows: TGCAGTGCTTCGGGACTCAAGGGCGAAAAACTGTTTTTT. It translates to CSASGLKGEKLFF.

This clonotype was seen only a few times. The chain recombines TRBV7-9 with TRBJ2-1; TRBD2 is a possible D gene (6 bases). V shed 5 bases and J shed 15 bases, with 17 bases lying between them. CDR1 SEHNR and CDR2 FQNEAQ come from the germline V gene (reference sequence). The length of the CDR3 is 12 residues. The DNA for the CDR3 is TGTGCCAGCAGCCGAGGGACGGAGGAGGGGTTCTTC. Its protein is CASSRGTEEGFF.

The gene calls are TRBV25-1 and TRBJ2-7; perhaps TRBD1 as D (6 bases). Per germline, CDR1 MGHDK and CDR2 SYGVNS. The germline V and J ends were trimmed by 1 base and 2 bases, with 12 bases remaining between them. This CDR3 spans 15 amino acids. The CDR3 DNA sequence: TGTGCCAGCAGTGAATTGAACAGGGTCCCCTACGAGCAGTACTTC. Translation gives CASSELNRVPYEQYF.

The chain couples TRBV28 to TRBJ2-5; possible D gene TRBD2, 5 bases. This CDR3 comprises 15 residues. Between the trimmed V and J ends, which lost 4 bases and 2 bases, there was a span of 14 bases. Germline loops: CDR1 MDHEN, CDR2 SYDVKM. The CDR3 region is CASSYPREEQETQYF. CDR3 nucleotides: TGTGCCAGCAGTTACCCCCGGGAAGAACAAGAGACCCAGTACTTC.

This clonotype was seen repeatedly, ten times or more. The chain joins TRBV5-6 to TRBJ1-1, with D perhaps TRBD1 (6 bases). The CDR3 consists of 15 residues. Germline V lookup: CDR1 SGHDT, CDR2 YYEEEE. V lost 0 bases, J lost 4 bases, and 13 bases lay in between. DNA of the CDR3: TGTGCCAGCAGCTTGGCGGGGGGGGCAGGCACTGAAGCTTTCTTT. Its protein is CASSLAGGAGTEAFF. Using reference TRBV5-6 and TRBJ1-1 for the parts outside the CDR3, the full variable domain is DAGVTQSPTHLIKTRGQQVTLRCSPKSGHDTVSWYQQALGQGPQFIFQYYEEEERQRGNFPDRFSGHQFPNYSSELNVNALLLGDSALYLCASSLAGGAGTEAFFGQGTRLTVV.

The table lists this clonotype with a few counts. The chain is built from TRBV4-2 and TRBJ2-2; TRBD1 matches 8 bases. CDR1 and CDR2 (germline): LGHNA, YNFKEQ. V shed 3 bases, J shed 3 bases, and the junction held 3 bases outside the gene matches. This CDR3 is built from 15 residues. CDR3 sequence: CASSHPGQDTGELFF. In DNA form, the CDR3 reads TGTGCCAGCAGCCACCCGGGACAGGACACCGGGGAGCTGTTTTTT.

The V and J genes are TRBV9 and TRBJ1-2, with 8 nucleotides matching TRBD1. This CDR3 has 11 residues. V was pared by 3 bases and J by 10 bases, with 2 bases of the junction left unmatched. Germline assignment: CDR1 SGDLS and CDR2 YYNGEE. The DNA for the CDR3 is TGTGCCAGCAGCGGACAGGGGTCCTACACCTTC. As protein: CASSGQGSYTF.

This chain uses TRBV19 with TRBJ2-7, with 9 bases identical to TRBD1. The ends lost 7 bases at V and 2 bases at J; junction bases unmatched: 9. Germline assignment: CDR1 LNHDA and CDR2 SQIVND (reference sequence). CDR3 length equals 15 residues. The CDR3 spells CASTPDRGLPYEQYF. The CDR3 coding sequence is TGTGCCAGTACCCCGGACAGGGGCCTCCCCTACGAGCAGTACTTC.

This clonotype appeared many times. The V and J genes are TRBV4-3 and TRBJ2-1; 9 bases are shared with TRBD2. Germline V CDR1 and CDR2: LGHNA, YSLEER. This CDR3 is built from 17 residues. Trimming took 1 base from V and 10 from J; bases not matched to a gene: 14. The CDR3 reads CASSQGAGGRAPEEQFF. The CDR3 bases are TGCGCCAGCAGCCAAGGGGCTGGCGGGAGGGCCCCGGAGGAGCAGTTCTTC.

The rearrangement uses TRBV27 and TRBJ2-1; TRBD2 aligns across 15 bases. CDR1 and CDR2 from the germline V gene are MNHEY and SMNVEV (reference sequence). The CDR3 extends over 17 amino acids. The ends lost 4 bases at V and 2 bases at J; junction bases unmatched: 3. In DNA, the CDR3 is TGTGCCAGCAGTTCGGGGACTAGCGGGGGGACCTACAATGAGCAGTTCTTC. Translation: CASSSGTSGGTYNEQFF.

This clonotype was seen just once. The chain couples TRBV5-1 to TRBJ1-1, with 7 bases identical to TRBD1. The length of the CDR3 is 12 residues. Losses at the gene ends were 5 bases for V and 4 bases for J; bases not matched to a gene: 2. Germline V lookup: CDR1 SGHRS, CDR2 YFSETQ. The CDR3 spells CASRSGGTEAFF. The CDR3 region has the DNA TGCGCCAGCAGATCAGGGGGCACTGAAGCTTTCTTT.

This chain joins TRBV9 and TRBJ2-1; 8 nucleotides agree with TRBD2. This CDR3 is 15 amino acids long. With 0 bases clipped from V and 1 base from J, the junction kept 0 bases outside the gene matches. Per the germline V gene, CDR1 is SGDLS and CDR2 is YYNGEE. CDR3 DNA: TGTGCCAGCAGCGTAGGCGGGGGGTCCTACAATGAGCAGTTCTTC. This codes for CASSVGGGSYNEQFF.

This clonotype was detected once. V usage is TRBV30 and J usage is TRBJ2-1, with 7 positions matching TRBD2. J was trimmed by 0 bases and V by 6 bases; bases with no gene match: 14. CDR3 size: 17 residues. Germline V gene lookup returns CDR1 GTSNPN and CDR2 SVGIG (reference sequence). CDR3 bases: TGTGCCTGCCGGGGGTTGGTAGGCGGGAGCTCCTACAATGAGCAGTTCTTC. Its protein product is CACRGLVGGSSYNEQFF.

This clonotype occurred many times. The gene calls are TRBV7-3 and TRBJ2-2; 7 bases map to TRBD2. This CDR3 is 14 amino acids long. V was pared by 3 bases and J by 5 bases, with 3 bases of the junction left unmatched. CDR1 and CDR2 (germline): SGHTA, FQGTGA. CDR3 sequence (DNA): TGTGCCAGCAGCTTCCGGGGAGGGACCGGGGAGCTGTTTTTT. This sequence encodes CASSFRGGTGELFF.

This clonotype is termed large (0.1 to 1%). The rearrangement joins TRBV10-3 to TRBJ1-1; D gene unclear. CDR1 and CDR2 from the germline V gene are ENHRY and SYGVKD. Trimming shortened V by 2 bases and J by 0 bases, and 10 bases separated the two germline ends. The CDR3 is 15 amino acids. The CDR3 DNA sequence: TGTGCCATCAGTGAGCTATCCGGGATGAACACTGAAGCTTTCTTT. This codes for CAISELSGMNTEAFF.

The J gene is TRBJ2-7, the V gene TRBV20-1; weak D call: TRBD1 (5 bases). CDR3 length equals 13 residues. With 2 bases removed from V and 6 bases from J, the gap between germline ends came to 14 bases. Germline V CDR1 and CDR2: DFQATT, SNEGSKA (reference sequence). CDR3 amino acids: CSARLPGKGEQYF. CDR3 sequence (DNA): TGCAGTGCTAGACTGCCAGGGAAGGGCGAGCAGTACTTC.

This clonotype was seen a handful of times. The chain combines TRBV5-4 with TRBJ2-3; D uncertain. V shed 3 bases and J shed 3 bases, with 5 bases lying between them. The CDR3 covers 12 residues. The germline CDR1 and CDR2 sequences are SGHNT and YYREEE (reference sequence). The CDR3 coding sequence is TGTGCCAGCAGCTCGGAAACAGATACGCAGTATTTT. Amino acid sequence: CASSSETDTQYF.

A few counts support this clonotype. The V gene is TRBV6-1, the J gene TRBJ2-7; D is ambiguous. CDR3 size: 11 residues. Between the trimmed V and J ends, which lost 0 bases and 12 bases, there was a span of 9 bases. Germline V gene data show CDR1 as MNHNS and CDR2 as SASEGT. Here the CDR3 DNA reads TGTGCCAGCAGTGAAGCATATATTAGGTACTTC. This gives the protein CASSEAYIRYF.

This chain connects TRBV27 to TRBJ2-7; D is unclear. The germline V gene has CDR1 MNHEY and CDR2 SMNVEV (reference sequence). The CDR3 runs 13 residues. V gave up 4 bases and J gave up 2 bases, with 9 bases separating them. The CDR3 reads CASSWSRTYEQYF. In nucleotides, the CDR3 is TGTGCCAGCAGTTGGTCTAGGACCTACGAGCAGTACTTC.